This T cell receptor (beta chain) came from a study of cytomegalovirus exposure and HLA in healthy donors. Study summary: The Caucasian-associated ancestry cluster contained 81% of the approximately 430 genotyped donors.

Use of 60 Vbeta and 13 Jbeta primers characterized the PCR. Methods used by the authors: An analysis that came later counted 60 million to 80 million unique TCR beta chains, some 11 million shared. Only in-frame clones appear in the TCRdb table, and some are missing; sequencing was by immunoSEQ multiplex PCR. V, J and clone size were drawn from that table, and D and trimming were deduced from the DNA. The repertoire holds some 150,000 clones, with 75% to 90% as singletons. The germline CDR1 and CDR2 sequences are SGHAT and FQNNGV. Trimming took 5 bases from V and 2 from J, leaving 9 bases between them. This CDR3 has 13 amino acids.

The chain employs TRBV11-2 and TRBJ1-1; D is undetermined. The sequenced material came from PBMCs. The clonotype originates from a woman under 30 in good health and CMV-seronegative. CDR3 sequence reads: CASSLTANTEAFF. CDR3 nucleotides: TGTGCCAGCAGCCTAACAGCAAACACTGAAGCTTTCTTT.